Below, 21 T cell receptor beta chains from the same sample are listed, as sequenced in a study of blood T cell repertoires in COVID-19. Data came from immunoSEQ multiplex PCR; TCRdb stores just in-frame clones and leaves some out. The table includes about 370,000 clones, 90% detected once. Sequenced input: peripheral blood. These receptors were obtained from a man aged 18-30 years with active or convalescent COVID-19.

The rearrangement links TRBV6-1 to TRBJ1-2, with 9 nucleotides matching TRBD1. J gave up 2 bases and V 4 bases, and 8 bases lay outside the gene matches. This CDR3 contains 16 residues. Germline-derived CDR1 and CDR2 are MNHNS and SASEGT. CDR3 nucleotides: TGTGCCAGCAGTGGGGGTCCCGGGACAGGGAACTATGGCTACACCTTC. Its translation: CASSGGPGTGNYGYTF.

V and J are TRBV19 and TRBJ1-4; possibly TRBD1 for D (6 bases). Germline V gene data show CDR1 as LNHDA and CDR2 as SQIVND (reference sequence). CDR3 length equals 15 residues. Trimming removed 7 bases at V and 5 bases at J, with 17 bases between. The CDR3 protein is CASTAGEKGNEKLFF. The CDR3 DNA reads as TGTGCCAGTACCGCAGGGGAGAAGGGCAATGAAAAACTGTTTTTT.

In this sample, this clone turned up once. The chain employs TRBV28 and TRBJ1-5; 8 bases match TRBD1. The CDR3 totals 14 residues. The J segment lost 6 bases and the V segment lost 6 bases, leaving 7 bases of the junction unmatched. Per the germline V gene, CDR1 is MDHEN and CDR2 is SYDVKM. The CDR3: CASRGDRTPQPQHF. The CDR3 nucleotides are TGTGCCAGCAGAGGGGACAGGACGCCTCAGCCCCAGCATTTT.

This rearrangement joins TRBV29-1 to TRBJ1-2; D not resolved. Looked up from germline, CDR1 is SQVTM and CDR2 is ANQGSEA. V lost 0 bases, J lost 8 bases, and 28 bases lay in between. The CDR3 consists of 18 residues. CDR3: CSVEDLIPRLLYLGGYTF. The CDR3 coding sequence is TGCAGCGTTGAAGATCTAATCCCGAGACTATTATATCTGGGAGGCTACACCTTC. The whole variable domain, remainder taken from reference TRBV29-1 and TRBJ1-2, is SAVISQKPSRDICQRGTSLTIQCQVDSQVTMMFWYRQQPGQSLTLIATANQGSEATYESGFVIDKFPISRPNLTFSTLTVSNMSPEDSSIYLCSVEDLIPRLLYLGGYTFGSGTRLTVV.

The chain employs TRBV11-3 and TRBJ1-1; 11 nucleotides match TRBD1. CDR1 is SGHNT and CDR2 is YENEEA in the germline V gene. CDR3 size: 15 residues. The V segment lost 3 bases and the J segment 5 bases; nucleotides outside the gene matches: 5. Here the CDR3 reads CASSLRGQGATEAFF. The CDR3 DNA reads TGTGCCAGCAGCTTGAGAGGACAGGGGGCGACTGAAGCTTTCTTT.

The chain links TRBV19 to TRBJ1-5; D remains unclear. Germline V gene sequence: CDR1 LNHDA, CDR2 SQIVND (reference sequence). V was clipped by 1 base and J by 4 bases, with 8 bases between them. This CDR3 is 14 amino acids long. The CDR3: CASSIVAGNQPQHF. The CDR3, as DNA: TGTGCCAGTAGTATAGTAGCGGGAAATCAGCCCCAGCATTTT.

This chain uses TRBV7-6 with TRBJ1-1; D is ambiguous. The CDR3 consists of 15 residues. Germline values: CDR1 SGHVS, CDR2 FNYEAQ. With 2 bases removed from V and 0 bases from J, the gap between germline ends came to 10 bases. The CDR3 protein is CASSLRTAMNTEAFF. As DNA, the CDR3 is TGTGCCAGCAGCTTAAGAACAGCTATGAACACTGAAGCTTTCTTT.

The gene calls are TRBV18 and TRBJ2-5, with 7 bases identical to TRBD2. The germline V gene encodes CDR1 KGHSH and CDR2 LQKENI. Trimming took 3 bases from V and 2 from J; bases not matched to a gene: 9. CDR3 length equals 16 residues. CDR3 amino acids: CASSPTTAGIQETQYF. The CDR3 DNA follows: TGTGCCAGCTCACCCACGACAGCGGGGATACAAGAGACCCAGTACTTC.

This chain links TRBV27 with TRBJ2-7; no clear D. CDR1 and CDR2 from the germline V gene are MNHEY and SMNVEV (reference sequence). The CDR3 runs 12 residues. The V end was cut by 5 bases, the J end by 4 bases, with 9 bases between. The CDR3 spells CASSINLYEQYF. The CDR3 bases are TGTGCCAGCAGTATCAACCTATACGAGCAGTACTTC.

The V call is TRBV18, the J call TRBJ2-1; 9 positions agree with TRBD2. Losses at the gene ends were 0 bases for V and 0 bases for J; bases not matched to a gene: 9. The CDR3 has 19 residues. Germline V gene data show CDR1 as KGHSH and CDR2 as LQKENI. CDR3 coding DNA: TGTGCCAGCTCACCACCGGGGCGGGGGGGACCGAGCTCCTACAATGAGCAGTTCTTC. Translating gives CASSPPGRGGPSSYNEQFF.

V gene TRBV3-1 (or the pseudogene TRBV3-2) combines with J gene TRBJ1-4; no firm D call. This CDR3 is built from 15 residues. V lost 5 bases to trimming and J lost 5 bases, with 15 bases between them. Germline V CDR1 and CDR2: LGHDT, YNNKEL (reference sequence). CDR3 in DNA: TGTGCCAGCAGCACCCCATATGGGCAGAATGAAAAACTGTTTTTT. Translated: CASSTPYGQNEKLFF.

The table lists this clone with a few counts. The genes are TRBV7-2 and TRBJ1-1; D perhaps matches TRBD1 (6 bases). In germline, CDR1 is SGHTA, CDR2 FQGNSA. The CDR3 sequence is 14 residues long. Trimming shortened V by 1 base and J by 3 bases, and 9 bases separated the two germline ends. As DNA, the CDR3 is TGTGCCAGCAGCTTAGACAGGGCACACACTGAAGCTTTCTTT. It translates to CASSLDRAHTEAFF. The full variable domain, its missing parts supplied by reference TRBV7-2 and TRBJ1-1, is GAGVSQSPSNKVTEKGKDVELRCDPISGHTALYWYRQSLGQGLEFLIYFQGNSAPDKSGLPSDRFSAERTGGSVSTLTIQRTQQEDSAVYLCASSLDRAHTEAFFGQGTRLTVV.

This clone was detected only once. The gene calls are TRBV19 and TRBJ2-1, with D maybe TRBD2 (5 bases). Germline CDR1 is LNHDA and CDR2 is SQIVND (reference sequence). This CDR3 contains 14 residues. Trimming pared 5 bases from V and 6 bases from J, leaving 14 bases between. This chain's CDR3 is CASSLAGSFNEQFF. The CDR3 coding sequence is TGTGCCAGTAGTCTAGCTGGGAGTTTCAATGAGCAGTTCTTC.

The V call is TRBV4-1, the J call TRBJ1-2; D perhaps matches TRBD1 (5 bases). Germline assignment: CDR1 MGHRA and CDR2 YSYEKL. The CDR3 covers 14 residues. V lost 4 bases, J lost 4 bases, and 13 bases lay in between. CDR3 nucleotides: TGCGCCAGCAGCCCGGGGGATCGATCCTATGGCTACACCTTC. This sequence encodes CASSPGDRSYGYTF.

The chain joins TRBV19 to TRBJ1-3, with a tentative D call TRBD1 (5 bases). The CDR3 totals 15 residues. V dropped 6 bases and J dropped 0 bases, with 12 bases sitting between them. CDR1 is LNHDA, CDR2 SQIVND, per germline (reference sequence). CDR3 DNA sequence: TGTGCCAGTAGCCCGATGGGGGGCTCTGGAAACACCATATATTTT. Protein sequence: CASSPMGGSGNTIYF.

The V gene is TRBV28, the J gene TRBJ1-3, with D unclear. The CDR3 runs 13 residues. Trimming shortened V by 7 bases and J by 0 bases, and 7 bases separated the two germline ends. In germline, CDR1 is MDHEN, CDR2 SYDVKM. CDR3 coding DNA: TGTGCCAGCATAGACTTCTCTGGAAACACCATATATTTT. It encodes CASIDFSGNTIYF. Based on the CDR3 plus reference TRBV28 and TRBJ1-3, the full variable domain is DVKVTQSSRYLVKRTGEKVFLECVQDMDHENMFWYRQDPGLGLRLIYFSYDVKMKEKGDIPEGYSVSREKKERFSLILESASTNQTSMYLCASIDFSGNTIYFGEGSWLTVV.

The chain combines TRBV9 with TRBJ1-2; unclear D gene. Trimming took off 4 bases at V and 8 bases at J, with 18 bases between the two ends. Germline CDR1 is SGDLS and CDR2 is YYNGEE. The CDR3 has 14 amino acids. The CDR3 is CASSPSTREKGYTF. For the CDR3, the DNA is TGTGCCAGCAGCCCCTCCACTAGGGAAAAGGGCTACACCTTC.

The V gene is TRBV10-3, the J gene TRBJ2-7, with D possibly TRBD2 on 6 matching bases. The CDR3 runs to 15 residues. Germline V gene lookup returns CDR1 ENHRY and CDR2 SYGVKD. Trimming shortened V by 6 bases and J by 3 bases, and 18 bases separated the two germline ends. The CDR3 reads CAIRGEDRKIYEQYF. CDR3 nucleotides: TGTGCCATCAGGGGGGAGGACCGAAAAATCTACGAGCAGTACTTC.

The V and J genes are TRBV3-1 (or the pseudogene TRBV3-2) and TRBJ1-1; the match to TRBD1 covers 7 bases. The CDR3 spans 15 residues. With 5 bases clipped from V and 2 bases from J, the junction kept 8 bases outside the gene matches. Germline V gene data show CDR1 as LGHDT and CDR2 as YNNKEL (reference sequence). CDR3 residues: CASSLHRQGNTEAFF. As DNA, the CDR3 is TGTGCCAGCAGCTTACACCGACAGGGAAACACTGAAGCTTTCTTT.

The chain is built from TRBV28 and TRBJ2-7; D is unresolved. The CDR3 totals 14 residues. The V gene lost 1 base and the J gene lost 7 bases, with 14 bases spanning the gap. The V gene's germline CDR1 is MDHEN and CDR2 SYDVKM. CDR3 DNA sequence: TGTGCCAGCAGTTTATTGTCAGAATTACGAGAGCAGTACTTC. Its translation is CASSLLSELREQYF.

The chain combines TRBV14 with TRBJ2-7, with TRBD2 matching 7 bases. Germline assignment: CDR1 SGHDN and CDR2 FVKESK. The CDR3 covers 14 residues. J was trimmed by 5 bases and V by 3 bases; bases with no gene match: 7. The CDR3 sequence: CASSQGLAAHEQYF. For the CDR3, the DNA is TGTGCCAGCAGCCAGGGGCTAGCGGCTCACGAGCAGTACTTC. Looking up the rest from reference TRBV14 and TRBJ2-7 gives the full variable domain: EAGVTQFPSHSVIEKGQTVTLRCDPISGHDNLYWYRRVMGKEIKFLLHFVKESKQDESGMPNNRFLAERTGGTYSTLKVQPAELEDSGVYFCASSQGLAAHEQYFGPGTRLTVT.